This T cell receptor beta chain appears in the sequencing data of a study of T cell repertoires in ileal Crohn's disease. The time point denotes: inflamed ileum from the surgical specimen. The V gene end was trimmed by 4 bases and the J gene end by 0 bases; junction bases not matched to a gene: 2. This CDR3 region has 15 residues. Germline V lookup: CDR1 LGHNA, CDR2 YSLEER. Only in-frame clones appear in the TCRdb table, and some are missing; sequencing was by immunoSEQ multiplex PCR. The repertoire has around 9,800 clones, about nine tenths of them found once; the top ten carry more than 9%. The source material was ileal tissue. This TCR came from an adult with Crohn's disease. The chain links TRBV4-3 to TRBJ2-7; 11 positions match TRBD2. CDR3 residues: CASSRGTSGSYEQYF. The CDR3 DNA reads as TGCGCCAGCAGCCGTGGGACTAGCGGCTCCTACGAGCAGTACTTC.